The rows below give T cell receptor beta chains drawn from one sample of a study of blood T cell repertoires in COVID-19. The assay was immunoSEQ multiplex PCR, and TCRdb's table has in-frame clones only and misses some. The repertoire holds under 400,000 clones, with about nine tenths as singletons. Sequencing used peripheral blood. These receptors all stem from a woman aged 60-75 years with COVID-19, enrolled during active disease. Both conserved end residues are trimmed from each CDR3.

j_call	v_call	cdr3_length	cdr3_aa
TRBJ2-3	TRBV6-6	13	ASSYGGGGADTQY
TRBJ1-1	TRBV7-9	12	ASRSTGGNTEAF
TRBJ1-1	TRBV6-1	11	ASSELRNTEAF
TRBJ1-3	TRBV9	13	ASSAPQGAGNTIY
TRBJ1-5	TRBV6-5	11	ASSPNSNQPQH
TRBJ2-3	TRBV4-2	14	ASSQAWTGHTDTQY
TRBJ2-5	TRBV6-5	13	ASIPTGGSGETQY
TRBJ2-1	TRBV20-1	15	SASPFTGTSGGNEQF
TRBJ2-1	TRBV15	12	ATSRETRAEEQF
TRBJ1-1	TRBV15	10	ATSRDLRRAF
TRBJ1-2	TRBV28	11	ASSGPGDHGYT
TRBJ2-7	TRBV27	12	ASSPIPQGREQY
TRBJ2-3	TRBV2	12	ASSEEQGNDTQY
TRBJ2-1	TRBV7-2	15	ASSLFPAGGQSNEQF
TRBJ2-2	TRBV5-1	14	ASSLGQGKSTGELF
TRBJ2-6	TRBV19	15	ASSIVGGAAGANVLT
TRBJ1-2	TRBV27	12	ASSQDRGFNGYT
TRBJ1-3	TRBV5-1	16	ASSLGPGTGGPGNTIY
TRBJ1-2	TRBV2	12	ASSVKGGVYGYT
TRBJ1-1	TRBV5-1	13	ASSSWALGNTEAF
TRBJ1-1	TRBV5-4	13	ASSLVGRGNTEAF
TRBJ1-5	TRBV10-1	13	ASRTGGRSNQPQH
TRBJ1-2	TRBV5-1	12	ASSFVSGSYGYT
TRBJ1-2	TRBV7-9	14	ASSPQRFGDDYGYT
TRBJ2-2	TRBV24-1	14	ATSEGGTRGTGELF
TRBJ1-1	TRBV12-3/TRBV12-4	11	ASSLSRGDEAF
TRBJ1-4	TRBV11-2	10	ASSSTEVGLF
TRBJ1-4	TRBV5-1	16	ASSLPGQAAATNEKLF
TRBJ2-7	TRBV11-3	12	ASSFSGGASEQY
TRBJ1-1	TRBV5-5	13	ASSLDLRWNTEAF
TRBJ1-2	TRBV18	13	ASSPSGVANYGYT
TRBJ1-2	TRBV10-3	18	AISESRPQGARLLNYGYT
TRBJ1-3	TRBV4-1	14	ASSNSPRASGNTIY
TRBJ1-2	TRBV27	12	ASRRGTVNYGYT
TRBJ1-1	TRBV2	12	ASSRRQMNTEAF
TRBJ1-3	TRBV5-8	13	ASSFLGASGNTIY
TRBJ1-4	TRBV28	15	ASSGQGLGSVNEKLF
TRBJ2-7	TRBV18	14	ASSPSGQGLTYEQY
TRBJ1-6	TRBV18	12	ASSPTEINSPLH
TRBJ1-5	TRBV12-5	15	ASGLVLGQANNQPQH
TRBJ1-2	TRBV14	9	ASSPGDGYT
TRBJ1-4	TRBV20-1	12	SASIAGVREKLF
TRBJ1-1	TRBV18	10	ASSPRTGSAF
TRBJ2-1	TRBV30	16	AWSGPSGGAIPYNEQF
TRBJ2-5	TRBV7-2	11	ASSLEQQETQY
TRBJ2-1	TRBV7-8	11	ASSSREYNEQF
TRBJ1-1	TRBV7-3	12	ASSLSSVNTEAF
TRBJ2-5	TRBV7-3	11	ASSLDRLGTQY
TRBJ1-5	TRBV12-3/TRBV12-4	11	ASRQGANQPQH